This section outlines one T cell receptor (beta chain) sequence together with its context. The antigen remains undetermined. This entry belongs to a study of glioma-infiltrating T cells. The study's findings and limits: Patients with low tissue-blood divergence carried a signature set of shared blood CDR3 motifs.

The CDR3 has 16 residues. The trim removed 0 bases at V and 5 bases at J, leaving 9 bases unmatched. CDR1 and CDR2 from the germline V gene are MGHRA and YSYEKL. The iRepertoire nested amplicon-rescue multiplex PCR amplified TCR alpha and beta CDR3s from RNA. TCRdb fed the multiplex PCR reads into MiXCR, producing one record per CDR3 protein. This sample has 400,000 or so distinct CDR3 sequences, with around 38% found just once. The TCR originated in a human donor with low-grade glioma or glioblastoma, undergoing nonglioma brain surgery, or in good health (not recorded which). The source material was glioma tissue, nonneoplastic brain tissue, or PBMCs (not recorded which). The V and J genes are TRBV4-1 and TRBJ1-1, with 7 bases aligning to TRBD1. In nucleotides, the CDR3 is TGCGCCAGCAGCCAAGACTTTGGCAGGGGGGGAACTGAAGCTTTCTTT. Translated: CASSQDFGRGGTEAFF.